The subject of this entry is one TCR beta chain. What it binds is not known. This sample is drawn from a study of cytomegalovirus exposure and HLA in healthy donors. Study-wide background: Previous work identified 120 million or so unique TCR beta sequences from about 179 million T cells.

It was with 60 Vbeta and 13 Jbeta primers that the PCR ran. The assay was immunoSEQ multiplex PCR, and TCRdb's table has in-frame clones only and misses some. Here the sample spans 150,000 to 200,000 clones, around 78% being singletons. The CDR3 covers 13 residues. V lost 4 bases, J lost 7 bases, and 5 bases stayed unmatched. Germline-derived CDR1 and CDR2 are SGHDT and YYEEEE. Overall study findings and caveats: A later look showed TCR association rates differing by HLA locus, highest for DRB1 and lowest for HLA-C. TCR beta V segments were, for the most part, productive about 87% or about 30% of the time in an earlier analysis.

Source material: PBMCs. V is TRBV5-6 and J is TRBJ1-5, with 7 bases lining up with TRBD1. The sequence was obtained from a woman in her 30s in good health and CMV-seropositive. CDR3 in amino acids: CASSPTGTQPQHF. The DNA for the CDR3 is TGTGCCAGCAGCCCGACAGGGACCCAGCCCCAGCATTTT.